This is a list of T cell receptor beta chains from one sample in a study of T cell responses to AZD1222 COVID-19 vaccine. Using immunoSEQ multiplex PCR, the repertoire was profiled, and TCRdb retains in-frame clones only, with some absent. The sample holds about 130,000 clones, 88% seen once. Sample: peripheral blood, taken on day 0 of AZD1222 vaccination. These receptors originate from an adult in good health. Each CDR3 is given with its conserved first and last residue. The order of the fields is D gene, V gene, clone size, J gene, CDR3 DNA, CDR3 protein. D genes are given only for firm matches. The size field is filled for only some rows; it gives once, few, many or a size class.

>NA|TRBV10-3|NA|TRBJ1-4
TGTGCCATCAGTGAGTCGAACGGGAATGAAAAACTGTTTTTT
CAISESNGNEKLFF
>NA|TRBV7-9|few|TRBJ1-2
TGTGCCAGCAGCCACCTCGACAGGAGCGTTGGCTACACCTTC
CASSHLDRSVGYTF
>NA|TRBV6-5|NA|TRBJ1-4
TGTGCCAGCAGATTTGCAACTAATGAAAAACTGTTTTTT
CASRFATNEKLFF
>NA|TRBV4-3|NA|TRBJ2-7
TGCGCCAGCAGCCACGATTTACAGGGCTACGAGCAGTACTTC
CASSHDLQGYEQYF
>TRBD1|TRBV27|NA|TRBJ1-5
TGTGCCAGCAGTTTGTCCGGACAGGGTCGGAATCAGCCCCAGCATTTT
CASSLSGQGRNQPQHF
>TRBD1|TRBV5-4|NA|TRBJ2-7
TGTGCCAGCAGCTTGGAGGGGGCCAGGTCCTACGAGCAGTACTTC
CASSLEGARSYEQYF
>TRBD2|TRBV19|NA|TRBJ2-1
TGTGCCAGTACCCCCGGGACTAGACCCGCCCATGAGCAGTTCTTC
CASTPGTRPAHEQFF
>NA|TRBV28|NA|TRBJ2-1
TGTGCCAGCCGGATAACCAATGAGCAGTTCTTC
CASRITNEQFF
>NA|TRBV4-3|NA|TRBJ1-1
TGCGCCAGCAGCCAAAGAGGGAAGGGTGAAGCTTTCTTT
CASSQRGKGEAFF
>NA|TRBV5-1|NA|TRBJ2-5
TGCGCCAGCAGCCCAACACCGTCCCAAGAGACCCAGTACTTC
CASSPTPSQETQYF
>TRBD1|TRBV9|NA|TRBJ2-1
TGTGCCAGCAGCTACGGACAGGCCACCTACAATGAGCAGTTCTTC
CASSYGQATYNEQFF
>TRBD2|TRBV10-3|NA|TRBJ2-7
TGTGCCAGTCGACTAGCGGGAGGACCCTACGAGCAGTACTTC
CASRLAGGPYEQYF
>NA|TRBV30|NA|TRBJ1-2
TGTGCCTGGAGTGTTCGGACAGCCGAACTTAGCTATGGCTACACCTTC
CAWSVRTAELSYGYTF
>TRBD1|TRBV4-3|NA|TRBJ1-1
TGCGCCAGCAGCCAGGGACAGGGAACCACTGAAGCTTTCTTT
CASSQGQGTTEAFF
>NA|TRBV6-2/TRBV6-3|NA|TRBJ1-2
TGTGCCAGCAGTTACTCGGGTTCAGGGAACTATGGCTACACCTTC
CASSYSGSGNYGYTF
>NA|TRBV19|NA|TRBJ2-1
TGTGCCAGTAGTATAGGGCAGGGTTCCTACAATGAGCAGTTCTTC
CASSIGQGSYNEQFF
>TRBD1|TRBV7-9|NA|TRBJ2-6
TGTGCCAGCAGCTTAGCAAGGGGGCGCATTGGCTCTGGGGCCAACGTCCTGACTTTC
CASSLARGRIGSGANVLTF
>NA|TRBV6-5|NA|TRBJ1-1
TGTGCCAGCAGTTACGAAAAGGGGCGTTGGCAAGCTTTCTTT
CASSYEKGRWQAFF
>TRBD2|TRBV5-1|NA|TRBJ2-7
TGCGCCAGCAGCTTGACACAGAAGCTAGCGGAATCCTACGAGCAGTACTTC
CASSLTQKLAESYEQYF
>NA|TRBV12-5|once|TRBJ1-6
TGTGCTAGTGGATCGTCGCCTAATTCACCCCTCCACTTT
CASGSSPNSPLHF
>NA|TRBV6-5|NA|TRBJ2-7
TGTGCCAGCAGTTACACCAGAGTCGGGATGCCCTACGAGCAGTACTTC
CASSYTRVGMPYEQYF
>NA|TRBV5-6|few|TRBJ2-7
TGTGCCAGCAGCTCTCCCGGACGCTACGAGCAGTACTTC
CASSSPGRYEQYF
>TRBD1|TRBV4-3|NA|TRBJ2-7
TGCGCCAGCAGCCGAGGACAGGGGGCACACGAGCAGTACTTC
CASSRGQGAHEQYF
>NA|TRBV7-8|NA|TRBJ1-2
TGTGCCAGCAGCCTTGACAGTCTATATGGCTACACCTTC
CASSLDSLYGYTF
>NA|TRBV7-2|NA|TRBJ1-6
TGTGCCAGCAGCTTAGATCTCAGGGTGTATTCACCCCTCCACTTT
CASSLDLRVYSPLHF
>NA|TRBV6-5|NA|TRBJ2-1
TGTGCCAGCAGTTACTCGTTAGCGGCAACCTACAATGAGCAGTTCTTC
CASSYSLAATYNEQFF
>TRBD1|TRBV18|NA|TRBJ1-2
TGTGCCAGCTCACCATCCCGGGACAGGGAAGACTACACCTTC
CASSPSRDREDYTF
>NA|TRBV2|NA|TRBJ1-2
TGTGCCAGCGTTTGGGATCCCTATGGCTACACCTTC
CASVWDPYGYTF
>NA|TRBV7-8|NA|TRBJ2-1
TGTGCCAGCAGCACCCGGACGGAAAATGAGCAGTTCTTC
CASSTRTENEQFF
>NA|TRBV18|NA|TRBJ2-2
TGTGCCAGCTCACCACCCGGGACGGTGCCCGGGGAGCTGTTTTTT
CASSPPGTVPGELFF
>NA|TRBV10-3|NA|TRBJ1-2
TGTGCCATCAGCCGGGACAACTATGGCTACACCTTC
CAISRDNYGYTF
>NA|TRBV20-1|NA|TRBJ1-4
TGCAGTGCTAGGCTAAATGAAAAACTGTTTTTT
CSARLNEKLFF
>TRBD1|TRBV30|NA|TRBJ1-5
TGTGCCTGGTCTTTGACAGGGATTCTCCAGCCCCAGCATTTT
CAWSLTGILQPQHF
>TRBD1|TRBV3-1/TRBV3-2|NA|TRBJ1-5
TGTGCCAGCAGCCTTGGCGGAGGGGGCGCCGTTCAGCCCCAGCATTTT
CASSLGGGGAVQPQHF
>NA|TRBV19|NA|TRBJ2-7
TGTGCCAGTAGTATAAATCCCAGTCGCTACGAGCAGTACTTC
CASSINPSRYEQYF
>NA|TRBV6-5|NA|TRBJ2-3
TGTGCCAGCAGTTACACCCATACCTCTAGCACAGATACGCAGTATTTT
CASSYTHTSSTDTQYF
>TRBD1|TRBV11-2|once|TRBJ2-7
TGTGCCAGCAGCGACCCCGGGACAGATTACGAGCAGTACTTC
CASSDPGTDYEQYF
>TRBD1|TRBV5-1|NA|TRBJ2-7
TGCGCCAGCAGCTCCGGGACAGGGGCATACGAGCAGTACTTC
CASSSGTGAYEQYF